One TCR beta chain is described in this entry. What it recognizes is unknown. The sample originates from a study of Ad26.COV2.S vaccination and SARS-CoV-2 variants. Study in general: The trial was COV1001 and the donor's arm was Ad26.COV2.S.

The assay was immunoSEQ multiplex PCR, and TCRdb's table has in-frame clones only and misses some. This sample has some 290,000 clones, with 85% to 90% found just once. The study's findings and limits: Breadth, reportedly substantial, characterized the spike-specific CD8+ and CD4+ T cell responses after vaccination. The placebo group had lower spike-specific TCR breadth than the vaccine recipients did.

Treatment denoted: about 20 received Ad26.COV2.S at low or high dose, single or two shots; about 5 received placebo; per-sample allocation not given. Sampling happened 63 days after the first vaccine or placebo injection. Recruitment in Boston yielded a donor of adult age, 18-55 years. Trimming took 5 bases from V and 6 from J; bases not matched to a gene: 3. This CDR3 has 12 amino acids. Germline assignment: CDR1 SQVTM and CDR2 ANQGSEA. This TCR came from a person between 18 and 65 years old who received the Ad26.COV2.S COVID-19 vaccine or a placebo. V usage is TRBV29-1 and J usage is TRBJ2-2, with 7 positions matching TRBD1. The starting material was peripheral blood, obtained in a trial of Ad26.COV2.S vaccine versus placebo. CDR3 DNA sequence: TGCAGCGTTTTAGGGGGCCCCGGGGAGCTGTTTTTT. Protein product: CSVLGGPGELFF.